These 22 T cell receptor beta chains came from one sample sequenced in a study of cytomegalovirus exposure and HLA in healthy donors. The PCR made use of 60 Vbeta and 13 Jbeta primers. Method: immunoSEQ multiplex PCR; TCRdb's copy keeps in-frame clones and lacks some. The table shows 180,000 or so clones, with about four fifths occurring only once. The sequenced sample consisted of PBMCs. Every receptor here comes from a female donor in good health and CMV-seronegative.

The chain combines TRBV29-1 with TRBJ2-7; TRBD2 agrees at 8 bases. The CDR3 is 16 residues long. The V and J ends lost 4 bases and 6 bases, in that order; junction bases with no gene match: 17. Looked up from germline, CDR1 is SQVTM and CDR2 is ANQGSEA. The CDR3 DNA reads TGCAGCGTTGGAATGCCCGGACTAGCAGGGCGGCGCGAGCAGTACTTC. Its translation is CSVGMPGLAGRREQYF.

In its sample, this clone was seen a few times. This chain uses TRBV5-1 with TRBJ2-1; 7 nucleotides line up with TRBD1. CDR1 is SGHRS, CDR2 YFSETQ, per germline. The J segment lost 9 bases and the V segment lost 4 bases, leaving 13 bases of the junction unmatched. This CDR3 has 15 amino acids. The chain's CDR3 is CASSRGGESVGEQFF. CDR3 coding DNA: TGCGCCAGCAGCCGAGGGGGCGAAAGCGTAGGTGAGCAGTTCTTC. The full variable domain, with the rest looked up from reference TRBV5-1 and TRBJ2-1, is KAGVTQTPRYLIKTRGQQVTLSCSPISGHRSVSWYQQTPGQGLQFLFEYFSETQRNKGNFPGRFSGRQFSNSRSEMNVSTLELGDSALYLCASSRGGESVGEQFFGPGTRLTVL.

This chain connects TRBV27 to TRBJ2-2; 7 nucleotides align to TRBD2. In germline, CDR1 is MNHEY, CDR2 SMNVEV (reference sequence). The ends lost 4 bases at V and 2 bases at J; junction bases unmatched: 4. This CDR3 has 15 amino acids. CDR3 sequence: CASSSGTTNTGELFF. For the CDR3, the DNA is TGTGCCAGCAGTTCGGGGACTACCAACACCGGGGAGCTGTTTTTT.

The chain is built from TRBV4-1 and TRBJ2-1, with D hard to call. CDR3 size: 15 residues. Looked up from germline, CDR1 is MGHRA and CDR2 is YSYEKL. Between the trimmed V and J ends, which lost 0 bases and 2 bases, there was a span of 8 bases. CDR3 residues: CASSQEVAAYNEQFF. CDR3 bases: TGCGCCAGCAGCCAAGAGGTAGCCGCCTACAATGAGCAGTTCTTC.

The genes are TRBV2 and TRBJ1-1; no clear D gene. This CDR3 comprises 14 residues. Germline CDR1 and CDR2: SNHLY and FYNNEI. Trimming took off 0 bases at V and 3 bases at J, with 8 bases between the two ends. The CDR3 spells CASSEALRDTEAFF. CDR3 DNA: TGTGCCAGCAGTGAAGCACTCCGGGACACTGAAGCTTTCTTT.

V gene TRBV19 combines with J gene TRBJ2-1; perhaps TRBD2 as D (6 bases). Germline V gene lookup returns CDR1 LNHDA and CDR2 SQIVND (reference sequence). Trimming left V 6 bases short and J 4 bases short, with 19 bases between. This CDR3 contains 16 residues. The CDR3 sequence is CASSITGTPLYNEQFF. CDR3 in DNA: TGTGCCAGTAGCATTACCGGGACTCCTCTTTACAATGAGCAGTTCTTC.

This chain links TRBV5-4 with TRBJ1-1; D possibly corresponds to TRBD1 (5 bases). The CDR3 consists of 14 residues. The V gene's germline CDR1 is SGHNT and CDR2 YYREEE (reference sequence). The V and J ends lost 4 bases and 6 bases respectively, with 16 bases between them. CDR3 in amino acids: CASSKEGRRAEAFF. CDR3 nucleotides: TGTGCCAGCAGCAAGGAGGGGAGGAGGGCTGAAGCTTTCTTT.

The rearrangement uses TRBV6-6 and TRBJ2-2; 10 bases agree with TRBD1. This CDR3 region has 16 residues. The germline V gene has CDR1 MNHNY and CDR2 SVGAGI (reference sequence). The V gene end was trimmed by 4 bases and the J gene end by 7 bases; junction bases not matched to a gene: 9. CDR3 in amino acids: CASSFPRDRGGGELFF. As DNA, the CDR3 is TGTGCCAGCAGTTTCCCCCGGGACAGGGGAGGCGGGGAGCTGTTTTTT.

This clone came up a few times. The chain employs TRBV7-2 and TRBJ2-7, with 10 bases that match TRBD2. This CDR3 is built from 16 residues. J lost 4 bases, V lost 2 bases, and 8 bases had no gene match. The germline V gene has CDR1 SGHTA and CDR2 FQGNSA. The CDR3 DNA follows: TGTGCCAGCAGCTTAACCGTATCTAGCGGGGGTTACGAGCAGTACTTC. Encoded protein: CASSLTVSSGGYEQYF.

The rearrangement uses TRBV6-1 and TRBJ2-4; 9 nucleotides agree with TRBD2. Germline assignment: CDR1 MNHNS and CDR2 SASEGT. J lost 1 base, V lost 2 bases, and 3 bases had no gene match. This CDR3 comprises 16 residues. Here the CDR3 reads CASSEHSGSAKNIQYF. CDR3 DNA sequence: TGTGCCAGCAGTGAACATAGCGGGAGCGCCAAAAACATTCAGTACTTC.

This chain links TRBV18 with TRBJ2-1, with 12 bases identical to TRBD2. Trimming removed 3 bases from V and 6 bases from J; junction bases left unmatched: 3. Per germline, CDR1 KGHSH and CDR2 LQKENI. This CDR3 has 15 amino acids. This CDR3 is CASSPRTSGINEQFF. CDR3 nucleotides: TGTGCCAGCTCACCTAGGACTAGCGGGATCAATGAGCAGTTCTTC.

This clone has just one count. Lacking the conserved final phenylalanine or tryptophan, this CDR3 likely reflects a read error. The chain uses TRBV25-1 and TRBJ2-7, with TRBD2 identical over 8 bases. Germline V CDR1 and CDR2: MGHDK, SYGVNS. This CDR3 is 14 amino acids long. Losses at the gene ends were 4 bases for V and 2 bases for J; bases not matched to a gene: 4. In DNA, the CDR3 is TGTGCCAGCAGTGGCGGGGGGTGGGCCTACGAGCAGTACTCC. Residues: CASSGGGWAYEQYS.

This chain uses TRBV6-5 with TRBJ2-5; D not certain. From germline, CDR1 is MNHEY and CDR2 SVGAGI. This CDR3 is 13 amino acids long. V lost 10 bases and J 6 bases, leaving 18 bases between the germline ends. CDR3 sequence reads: CATIQQPSKTQYF. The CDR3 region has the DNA TGTGCCACCATCCAACAGCCCAGCAAGACCCAGTACTTC.

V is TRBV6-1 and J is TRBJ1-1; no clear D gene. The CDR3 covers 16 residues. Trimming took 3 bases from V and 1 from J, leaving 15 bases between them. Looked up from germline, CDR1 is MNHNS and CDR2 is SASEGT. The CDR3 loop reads CASSERIRTANTEAFF. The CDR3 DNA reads TGTGCCAGCAGTGAGAGGATCCGGACTGCGAACACTGAAGCTTTCTTT.

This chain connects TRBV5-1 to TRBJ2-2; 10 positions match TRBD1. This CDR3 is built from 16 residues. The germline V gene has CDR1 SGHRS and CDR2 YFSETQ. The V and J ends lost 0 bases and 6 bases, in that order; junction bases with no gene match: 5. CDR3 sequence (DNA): TGCGCCAGCAGCTTGGTAGGACAGGGGGTTTCCGGGGAGCTGTTTTTT. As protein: CASSLVGQGVSGELFF.

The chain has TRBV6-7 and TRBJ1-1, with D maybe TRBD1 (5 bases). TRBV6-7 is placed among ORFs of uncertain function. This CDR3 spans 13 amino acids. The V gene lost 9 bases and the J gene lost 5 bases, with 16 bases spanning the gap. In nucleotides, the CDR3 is TGTGCCAGGAGCAGGGTGCCAGAGACTGAAGCTTTCTTT. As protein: CARSRVPETEAFF.

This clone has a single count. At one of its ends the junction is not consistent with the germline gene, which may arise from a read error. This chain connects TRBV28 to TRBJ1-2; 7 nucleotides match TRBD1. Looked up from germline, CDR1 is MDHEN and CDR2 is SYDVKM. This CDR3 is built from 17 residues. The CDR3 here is CASDSTSSGGLGGHAAF. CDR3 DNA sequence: TGTGCCAGCGACTCAACGTCTTCAGGGGGGCTTGGCGGCCACGCTGCCTTC.

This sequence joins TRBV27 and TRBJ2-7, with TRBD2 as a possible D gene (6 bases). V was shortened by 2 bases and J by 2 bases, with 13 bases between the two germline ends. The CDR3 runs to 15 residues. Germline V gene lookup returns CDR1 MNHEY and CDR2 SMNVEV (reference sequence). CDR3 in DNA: TGTGCCAGCAGTTTACAAGGCGGGGTTACCTACGAGCAGTACTTC. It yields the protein CASSLQGGVTYEQYF.

In DNA, the CDR3 is TGTGCCAGCCAGACAGGGTACACTGAAGCTTTCTTT. Translated: CASQTGYTEAFF. The chain employs TRBV6-1 and TRBJ1-1; 7 bases are shared with TRBD1. The germline V gene has CDR1 MNHNS and CDR2 SASEGT. The CDR3 is 12 residues long. After removal of 8 bases from V and 3 bases from J, the junction contained 3 bases not matched to a gene.

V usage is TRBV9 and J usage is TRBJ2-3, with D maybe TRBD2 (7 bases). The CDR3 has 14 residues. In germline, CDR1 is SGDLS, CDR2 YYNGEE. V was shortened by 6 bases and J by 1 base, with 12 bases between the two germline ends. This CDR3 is CASTKGGGTDTQYF. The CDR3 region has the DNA TGTGCCAGCACTAAGGGGGGGGGCACAGATACGCAGTATTTT. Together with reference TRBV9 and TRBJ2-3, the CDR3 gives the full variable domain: DSGVTQTPKHLITATGQRVTLRCSPRSGDLSVYWYQQSLDQGLQFLIQYYNGEERAKGNILERFSAQQFPDLHSELNLSSLELGDSALYFCASTKGGGTDTQYFGPGTRLTVL.

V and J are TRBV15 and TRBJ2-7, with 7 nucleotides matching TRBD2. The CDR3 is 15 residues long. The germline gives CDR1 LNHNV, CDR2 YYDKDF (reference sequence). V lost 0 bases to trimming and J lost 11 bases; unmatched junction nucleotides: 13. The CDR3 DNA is TGTGCCACCAGCAGAGAATCGGGGGGAGGGCCAGTGAAGTACTTC. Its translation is CATSRESGGGPVKYF.

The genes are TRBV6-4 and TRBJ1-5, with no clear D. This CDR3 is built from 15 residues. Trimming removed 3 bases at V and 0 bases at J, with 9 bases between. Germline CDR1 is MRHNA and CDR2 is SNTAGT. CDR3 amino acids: CASSESGISNQPQHF. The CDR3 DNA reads TGTGCCAGCAGTGAGAGCGGGATTAGCAATCAGCCCCAGCATTTT.